This is a list of T cell receptor beta chains from one sample in a study of cytomegalovirus exposure and HLA in healthy donors. Produced via immunoSEQ multiplex PCR; TCRdb's table is partial and in-frame only. The sample shows 95,000 to 110,000 clones, roughly 80% of them seen only once. The sample comprised PBMCs. These receptors all come from a man in his thirties or forties in good health and CMV-seronegative. Each CDR3 is given with its conserved first and last residue. D genes are given only for firm matches. Clone size appears in some rows only: once, few, many, or a class for an expanded clone.

v_call	j_call	d_call	clone_size	cdr3_aa	cdr3_nt
TRBV2	TRBJ2-5	-	-	CASSILKGVQETQYF	TGTGCCAGCAGTATTCTAAAGGGGGTCCAAGAGACCCAGTACTTC
TRBV5-1	TRBJ2-7	TRBD1	-	CASSYGQGAYEQYF	TGCGCCAGCAGCTACGGACAGGGGGCTTACGAGCAGTACTTC
TRBV2	TRBJ2-3	TRBD1	-	CASSPPGQGTDTQYF	TGTGCCAGCAGTCCACCGGGACAGGGTACAGATACGCAGTATTTT
TRBV30	TRBJ2-1	TRBD1	-	CAWARDSYNEQFF	TGTGCCTGGGCCCGGGACAGCTACAATGAGCAGTTCTTC
TRBV15	TRBJ2-7	-	-	CATSRVASESYEQYF	TGTGCCACCAGCAGAGTGGCTAGCGAGTCCTACGAGCAGTACTTC
TRBV2	TRBJ1-2	-	-	CASSVQQIYGYTF	TGTGCCAGCAGTGTACAACAGATCTATGGCTACACCTTC
TRBV7-3	TRBJ2-1	-	-	CASSLGNEQFF	TGTGCCAGCAGCCTAGGAAATGAGCAGTTCTTC
TRBV6-5	TRBJ1-5	-	-	CASSYSPGGNQPQHF	TGTGCCAGCAGTTACTCGCCCGGGGGAAATCAGCCCCAGCATTTT
TRBV5-1	TRBJ2-3	TRBD2	-	CASSLAGTSGFDTQYF	TGCGCCAGCAGCTTAGCCGGGACTAGCGGGTTTGATACGCAGTATTTT
TRBV29-1	TRBJ2-5	-	-	CSVPPPGGAETQYF	TGCAGCGTTCCGCCCCCCGGCGGGGCGGAGACCCAGTACTTC
TRBV5-1	TRBJ2-7	TRBD1	once	CASSHLDRPYEQYF	TGCGCCAGCAGCCACTTGGACAGGCCCTACGAGCAGTACTTC
TRBV2	TRBJ2-7	TRBD2	-	CASSGQAGGPTYEQYF	TGTGCCAGCAGTGGTCAAGCGGGAGGGCCCACCTACGAGCAGTACTTC
TRBV5-1	TRBJ1-1	-	-	CASSLETPNTEAFF	TGCGCCAGCAGCTTGGAGACACCGAACACTGAAGCTTTCTTT
TRBV6-5	TRBJ2-1	-	-	CASSYTGRSYNEQFF	TGTGCCAGCAGTTACACAGGGCGGTCCTACAATGAGCAGTTCTTC
TRBV5-1	TRBJ2-5	TRBD2	-	CASSFLTSFQTQYF	TGCGCCAGCAGCTTTTTGACTAGCTTCCAGACCCAGTACTTC
TRBV14	TRBJ1-2	-	-	CASSQAPPGYTF	TGTGCCAGCAGCCAGGCCCCCCCTGGCTACACCTTC
TRBV7-9	TRBJ2-3	-	-	CASSFQGSTDTQYF	TGTGCCAGCAGCTTCCAGGGTAGCACAGATACGCAGTATTTT
TRBV14	TRBJ1-2	TRBD1	-	CASSHGDRGRGYTF	TGTGCCAGCAGCCATGGGGACAGGGGACGAGGCTACACCTTC
TRBV6-1	TRBJ1-1	-	few	CASSESGVGEAFF	TGTGCCAGCAGTGAGTCGGGAGTTGGTGAAGCTTTCTTT
TRBV4-1	TRBJ1-1	-	few	CASSQAQNRVRDTEAFF	TGCGCCAGCAGCCAGGCACAGAACAGGGTCAGGGACACTGAAGCTTTCTTT
TRBV19	TRBJ1-1	-	-	CASSYPDSAAFF	TGTGCCAGTAGCTACCCGGACAGTGCAGCTTTCTTT
TRBV28	TRBJ1-6	-	-	CASSPLEADNSPLHF	TGTGCCAGCAGTCCTCTGGAGGCGGATAATTCACCCCTCCACTTT
TRBV29-1	TRBJ2-2	-	-	CSGGGGLNTGELFF	TGCAGTGGGGGAGGGGGGTTGAACACCGGGGAGCTGTTTTTT
TRBV18	TRBJ1-1	TRBD1	-	CASSMGQLNTEAFF	TGTGCCAGCTCCATGGGACAGCTGAACACTGAAGCTTTCTTT
TRBV5-1	TRBJ2-5	TRBD2	-	CASSTGLAGDGETQYF	TGCGCCAGCAGCACCGGACTAGCGGGAGATGGGGAGACCCAGTACTTC
TRBV5-1	TRBJ2-5	TRBD1	-	CASSPDRSQETQYF	TGCGCCAGCAGCCCGGACAGGAGCCAAGAGACCCAGTACTTC
TRBV5-1	TRBJ2-1	-	-	CASSPWGANEQFF	TGCGCCAGCAGCCCATGGGGCGCCAATGAGCAGTTCTTC
TRBV5-1	TRBJ2-5	TRBD2	-	CASSLGGRVEETQYF	TGCGCCAGCAGCTTGGGCGGGAGGGTGGAGGAGACCCAGTACTTC
TRBV13	TRBJ2-2	TRBD2	-	CASSSQGLAGTGELFF	TGTGCCAGCAGCTCCCAGGGACTAGCGGGCACCGGGGAGCTGTTTTTT
TRBV25-1	TRBJ2-7	TRBD2	-	CASSPKALAGFYEQYF	TGTGCCAGCAGTCCCAAGGCCCTAGCGGGCTTCTACGAGCAGTACTTC
TRBV30	TRBJ2-7	-	-	CAWAILTSTLHF	TGTGCCTGGGCGATATTGACTAGTACGTTACACTTC
TRBV18	TRBJ1-1	-	-	CASSPPLLWSSSTEAFF	TGTGCCAGCTCACCACCGTTACTTTGGTCTTCGAGCACTGAAGCTTTCTTT
TRBV11-3	TRBJ2-2	TRBD2	-	CASSFSGGGSPEGELFF	TGTGCCAGCAGCTTCTCTGGCGGGGGGTCTCCCGAGGGGGAGCTGTTTTTT
TRBV4-2	TRBJ1-2	TRBD1	-	CASSQDGTGEGYTF	TGTGCCAGCAGCCAAGATGGGACAGGGGAAGGCTACACCTTC
TRBV4-1	TRBJ2-1	TRBD2	-	CASSQDQTSGPYNEQFF	TGCGCCAGCAGCCAAGACCAGACTAGCGGCCCCTACAATGAGCAGTTCTTC
TRBV28	TRBJ2-7	-	-	CASSFHDGQISYEQYF	TGTGCCAGCAGTTTCCATGATGGACAGATTTCCTACGAGCAGTACTTC
TRBV29-1	TRBJ1-1	-	-	CSVQQGNTEAFF	TGCAGCGTCCAACAGGGAAACACTGAAGCTTTCTTT